This T cell receptor (beta chain) was identified in a study of T cell responses to AZD1222 COVID-19 vaccine. Findings and limits, study-wide: Breadth and depth of Spike-specific TCRs rose after two AZD1222 doses.

Germline V CDR1 and CDR2: ENHRY, SYGVKD. The length of the CDR3 is 17 residues. The V end lost 0 bases, the J end lost 1 base, and 13 bases lay between the germline ends. Sequencing was performed with immunoSEQ multiplex PCR; in TCRdb, only in-frame clones are kept and a portion is missing. The table lists 100,000 to 130,000 clones, about 90% of them singletons. In regard to this clone: Its antigen is currently unknown.

This TCR was sampled from an adult in good health. The chain uses TRBV10-3 and TRBJ1-5; D is uncertain. The specimen was peripheral blood, collected on day 0 of AZD1222 vaccination. The DNA for the CDR3 is TGTGCCATCAGTGAGTCGGGCGGCAGGTTGAGCAATCAGCCCCAGCATTTT. Protein: CAISESGGRLSNQPQHF.